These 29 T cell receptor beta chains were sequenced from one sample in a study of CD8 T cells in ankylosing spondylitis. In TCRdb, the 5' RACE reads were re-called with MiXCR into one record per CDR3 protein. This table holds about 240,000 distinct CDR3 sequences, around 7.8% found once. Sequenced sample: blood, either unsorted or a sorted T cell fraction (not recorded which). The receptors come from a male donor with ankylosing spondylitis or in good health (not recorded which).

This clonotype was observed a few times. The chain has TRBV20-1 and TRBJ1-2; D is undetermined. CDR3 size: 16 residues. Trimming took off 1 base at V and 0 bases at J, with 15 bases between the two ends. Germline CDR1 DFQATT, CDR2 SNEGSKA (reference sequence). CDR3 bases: TGCAGTGCTAGAGGAGGAGGGTATGGGTCTAACTATGGCTACACCTTC. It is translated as CSARGGGYGSNYGYTF.

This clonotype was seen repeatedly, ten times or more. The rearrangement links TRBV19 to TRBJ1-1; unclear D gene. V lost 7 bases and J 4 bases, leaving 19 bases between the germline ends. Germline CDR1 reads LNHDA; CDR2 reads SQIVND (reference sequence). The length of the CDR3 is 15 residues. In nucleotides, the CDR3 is TGTGCCAGTAATCCAAGCGGCCCTTGGGGCACTGAAGCTTTCTTT. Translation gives CASNPSGPWGTEAFF. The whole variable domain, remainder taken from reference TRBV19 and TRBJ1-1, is DGGITQSPKYLFRKEGQNVTLSCEQNLNHDAMYWYRQDPGQGLRLIYYSQIVNDFQKGDIAEGYSVSREKKESFPLTVTSAQKNPTAFYLCASNPSGPWGTEAFFGQGTRLTVV.

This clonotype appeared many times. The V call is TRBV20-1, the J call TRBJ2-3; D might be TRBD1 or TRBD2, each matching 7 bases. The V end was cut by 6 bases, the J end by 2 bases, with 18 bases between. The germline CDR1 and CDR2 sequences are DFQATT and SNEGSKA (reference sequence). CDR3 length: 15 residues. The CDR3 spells CSAPPGGQFTDTQYF. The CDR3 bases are TGCAGTGCGCCGCCGGGGGGACAGTTCACAGATACGCAGTATTTT.

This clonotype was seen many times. The CDR3: CASTPLGGRMVGELFF. CDR3 coding DNA: TGTGCCAGTACCCCCCTAGGCGGGCGGATGGTCGGGGAGCTGTTTTTT. The chain combines TRBV7-2 with TRBJ2-2, with a tentative D call TRBD2 (5 bases). Between the trimmed V and J ends, which lost 9 bases and 7 bases, there was a span of 24 bases. CDR3 length: 16 residues. Germline-derived CDR1 and CDR2 are SGHTA and FQGNSA.

The CDR3 is CASRLAGGYNEQFF. As DNA, the CDR3 is TGTGCCAGCAGGCTAGCGGGGGGTTACAATGAGCAGTTCTTC. The chain uses TRBV27 and TRBJ2-1, with 11 bases lining up with TRBD2. Germline lookup yields CDR1 MNHEY and CDR2 SMNVEV (reference sequence). The V and J ends lost 6 bases and 4 bases, in that order; junction bases with no gene match: 2. The CDR3 runs 14 residues.

DNA for the CDR3: TGTGCCAGCCTCGGGAGCACAGATACGCAGTATTTT. Protein product: CASLGSTDTQYF. The V and J genes are TRBV11-3 and TRBJ2-3; D is undetermined. The CDR3 runs to 12 residues. The germline V gene encodes CDR1 SGHNT and CDR2 YENEEA. V gave up 8 bases and J gave up 0 bases, with 6 bases separating them. The variable domain in full, with the rest retrieved from reference TRBV11-3 and TRBJ2-3, is EAGVVQSPRYKIIEKKQPVAFWCNPISGHNTLYWYLQNLGQGPELLIRYENEEAVDDSQLPKDRFSAERLKGVDSTLKIQPAELGDSAVYLCASLGSTDTQYFGPGTRLTVL.

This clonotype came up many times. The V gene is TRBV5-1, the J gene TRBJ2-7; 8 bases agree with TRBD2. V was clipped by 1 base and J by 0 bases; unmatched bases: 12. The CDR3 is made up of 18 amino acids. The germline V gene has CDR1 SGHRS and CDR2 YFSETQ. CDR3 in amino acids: CASSLTHPSGTSSYEQYF. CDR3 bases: TGCGCCAGCAGCTTGACCCACCCTTCCGGGACTAGCTCCTACGAGCAGTACTTC.

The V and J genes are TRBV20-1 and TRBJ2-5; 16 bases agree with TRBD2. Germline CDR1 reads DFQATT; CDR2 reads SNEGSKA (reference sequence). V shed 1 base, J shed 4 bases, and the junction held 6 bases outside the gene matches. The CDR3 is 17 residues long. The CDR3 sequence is CSARGGTSGGARETQYF. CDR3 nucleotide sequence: TGCAGTGCTAGAGGAGGGACTAGCGGGGGGGCTAGAGAGACCCAGTACTTC.

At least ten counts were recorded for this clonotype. The CDR3 spells CSALSDRDGGGYTF. The DNA of the CDR3 is TGCAGCGCCCTTTCGGACAGGGACGGAGGTGGCTACACCTTC. The chain is built from TRBV29-1 and TRBJ1-2, with 8 bases fitting TRBD1. Trimming cost V 7 bases and J 7 bases; bases outside gene matches: 14. This CDR3 has 14 amino acids. Germline V CDR1 and CDR2: SQVTM, ANQGSEA.

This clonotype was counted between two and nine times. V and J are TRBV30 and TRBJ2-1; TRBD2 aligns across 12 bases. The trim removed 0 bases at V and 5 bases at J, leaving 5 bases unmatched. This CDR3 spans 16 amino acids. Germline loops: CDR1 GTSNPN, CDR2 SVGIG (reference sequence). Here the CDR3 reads CAWSVRLAGDHNEQFF. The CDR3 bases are TGTGCCTGGAGTGTACGACTAGCGGGAGATCACAATGAGCAGTTCTTC.

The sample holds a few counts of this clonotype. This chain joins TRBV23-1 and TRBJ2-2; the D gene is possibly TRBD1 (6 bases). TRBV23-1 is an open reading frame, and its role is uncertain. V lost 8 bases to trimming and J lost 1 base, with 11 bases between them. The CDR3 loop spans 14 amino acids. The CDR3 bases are TGCGCCAGCCTCTCGGGACAGAACACCGGGGAGCTGTTTTTT. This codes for CASLSGQNTGELFF.

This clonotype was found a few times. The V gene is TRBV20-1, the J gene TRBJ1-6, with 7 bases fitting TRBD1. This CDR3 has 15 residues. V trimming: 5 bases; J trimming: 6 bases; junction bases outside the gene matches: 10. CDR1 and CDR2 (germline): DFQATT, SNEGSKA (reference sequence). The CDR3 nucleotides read TGCAGTGCTCTCACAGGGGTTCGCGGTAATTCACCCCTCCACTTT. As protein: CSALTGVRGNSPLHF.

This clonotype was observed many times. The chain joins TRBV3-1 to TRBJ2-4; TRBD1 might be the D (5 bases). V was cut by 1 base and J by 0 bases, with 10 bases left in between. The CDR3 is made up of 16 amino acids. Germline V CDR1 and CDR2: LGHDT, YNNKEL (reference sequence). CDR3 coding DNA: TGTGCCAGCAGCCAAGGGCAGGGTTTAGCCAAAAACATTCAGTACTTC. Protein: CASSQGQGLAKNIQYF.

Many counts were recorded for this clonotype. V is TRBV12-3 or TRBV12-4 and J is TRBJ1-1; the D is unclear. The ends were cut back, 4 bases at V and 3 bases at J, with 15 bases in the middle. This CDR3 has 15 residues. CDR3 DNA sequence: TGTGCCAGCAGTTCCCGCGGACTGTTGGACACTGAAGCTTTCTTT. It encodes CASSSRGLLDTEAFF.

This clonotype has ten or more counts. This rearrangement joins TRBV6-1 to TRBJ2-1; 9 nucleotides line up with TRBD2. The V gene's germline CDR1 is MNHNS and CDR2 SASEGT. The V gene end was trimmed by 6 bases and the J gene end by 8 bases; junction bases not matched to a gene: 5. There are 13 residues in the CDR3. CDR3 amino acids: CASREREVDEQFF. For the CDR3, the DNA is TGTGCCAGCAGGGAGCGGGAGGTCGATGAGCAGTTCTTC.

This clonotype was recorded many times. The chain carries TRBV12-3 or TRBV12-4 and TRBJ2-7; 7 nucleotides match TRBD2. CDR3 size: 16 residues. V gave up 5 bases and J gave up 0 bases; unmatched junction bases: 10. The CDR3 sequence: CASSTLDGGSSYEQYF. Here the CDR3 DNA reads TGTGCCAGCAGTACCCTCGACGGGGGGTCCTCCTACGAGCAGTACTTC.

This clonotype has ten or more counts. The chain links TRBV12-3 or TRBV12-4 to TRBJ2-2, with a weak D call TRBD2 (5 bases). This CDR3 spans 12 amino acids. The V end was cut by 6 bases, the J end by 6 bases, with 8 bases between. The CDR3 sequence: CASRGSAGELFF. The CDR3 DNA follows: TGTGCCAGCAGAGGGAGCGCCGGGGAGCTGTTTTTT.

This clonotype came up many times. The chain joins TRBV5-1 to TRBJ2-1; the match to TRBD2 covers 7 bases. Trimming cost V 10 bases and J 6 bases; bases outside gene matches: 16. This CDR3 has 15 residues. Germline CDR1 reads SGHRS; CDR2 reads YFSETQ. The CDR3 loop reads CASTRTAGAGNEQFF. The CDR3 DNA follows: TGCGCCTCCACGCGGACGGCGGGAGCAGGCAATGAGCAGTTCTTC.

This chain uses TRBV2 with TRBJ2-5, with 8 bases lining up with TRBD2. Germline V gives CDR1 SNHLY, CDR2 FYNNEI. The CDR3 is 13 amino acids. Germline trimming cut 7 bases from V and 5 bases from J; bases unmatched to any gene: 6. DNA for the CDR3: TGTGCCAGCAAACTAGCGGCTCGGGAGACCCAGTACTTC. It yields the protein CASKLAARETQYF.

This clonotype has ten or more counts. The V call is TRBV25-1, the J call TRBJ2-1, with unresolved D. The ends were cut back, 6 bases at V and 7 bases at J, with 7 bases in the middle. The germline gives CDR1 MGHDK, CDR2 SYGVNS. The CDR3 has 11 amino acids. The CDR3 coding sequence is TGTGCCAGCAGGAAGGAGAATGAGCAGTTCTTC. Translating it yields CASRKENEQFF.

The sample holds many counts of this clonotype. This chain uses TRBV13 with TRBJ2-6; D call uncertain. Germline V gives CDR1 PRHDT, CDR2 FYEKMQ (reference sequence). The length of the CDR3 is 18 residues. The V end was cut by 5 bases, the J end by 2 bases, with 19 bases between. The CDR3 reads CASSLSPLEGPGANVLTF. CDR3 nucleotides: TGTGCCAGCAGCCTTTCACCACTCGAAGGCCCTGGGGCCAACGTCCTGACTTTC.

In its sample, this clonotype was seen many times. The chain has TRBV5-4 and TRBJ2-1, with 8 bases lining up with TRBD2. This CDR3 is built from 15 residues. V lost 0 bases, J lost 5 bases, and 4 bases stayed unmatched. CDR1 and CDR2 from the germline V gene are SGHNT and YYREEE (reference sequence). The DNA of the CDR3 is TGTGCCAGCAGCTTGGCGGGAGGGTTCCACAATGAGCAGTTCTTC. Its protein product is CASSLAGGFHNEQFF.

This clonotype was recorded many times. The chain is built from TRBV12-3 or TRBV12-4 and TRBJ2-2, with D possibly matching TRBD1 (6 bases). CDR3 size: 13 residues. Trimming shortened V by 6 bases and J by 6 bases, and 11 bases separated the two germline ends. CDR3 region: CASSSGVSGELFF. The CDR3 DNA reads TGTGCCAGCAGCTCAGGGGTATCCGGGGAGCTGTTTTTT.

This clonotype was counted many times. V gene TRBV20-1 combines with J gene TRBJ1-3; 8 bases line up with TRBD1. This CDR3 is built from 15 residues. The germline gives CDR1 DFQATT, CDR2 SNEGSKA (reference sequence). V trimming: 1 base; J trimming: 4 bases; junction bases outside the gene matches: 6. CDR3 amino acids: CSARGAGGYGNTIYF. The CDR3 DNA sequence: TGCAGTGCTAGAGGGGCAGGGGGCTACGGAAACACCATATATTTT.

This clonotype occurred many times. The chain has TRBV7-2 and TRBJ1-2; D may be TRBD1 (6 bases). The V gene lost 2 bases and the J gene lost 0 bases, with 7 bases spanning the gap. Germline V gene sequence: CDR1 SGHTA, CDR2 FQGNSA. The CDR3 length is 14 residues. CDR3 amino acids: CASSLQGPNYGYTF. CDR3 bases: TGTGCCAGCAGCTTACAGGGGCCTAACTATGGCTACACCTTC.

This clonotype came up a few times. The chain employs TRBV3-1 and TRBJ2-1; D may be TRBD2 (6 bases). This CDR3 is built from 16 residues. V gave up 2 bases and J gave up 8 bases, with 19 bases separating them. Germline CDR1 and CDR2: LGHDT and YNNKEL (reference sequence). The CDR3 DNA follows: TGTGCCAGCAGCCAATGGGTCGCCTGGAGGGATGATGAGCAGTTCTTC. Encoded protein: CASSQWVAWRDDEQFF.

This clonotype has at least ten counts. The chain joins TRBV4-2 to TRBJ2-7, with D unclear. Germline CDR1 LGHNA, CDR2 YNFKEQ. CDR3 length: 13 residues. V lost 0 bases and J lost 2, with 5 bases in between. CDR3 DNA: TGTGCCAGCAGCCAAGAGCCAGCCTACGAGCAGTACTTC. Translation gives CASSQEPAYEQYF.

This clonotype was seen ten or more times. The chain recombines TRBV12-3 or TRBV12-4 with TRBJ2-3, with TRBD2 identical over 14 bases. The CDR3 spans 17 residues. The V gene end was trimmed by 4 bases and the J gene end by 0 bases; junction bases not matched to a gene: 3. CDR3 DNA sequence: TGTGCCAGCAGTTCCCGACTAGCGGGGGGGAGCACAGATACGCAGTATTTT. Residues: CASSSRLAGGSTDTQYF.

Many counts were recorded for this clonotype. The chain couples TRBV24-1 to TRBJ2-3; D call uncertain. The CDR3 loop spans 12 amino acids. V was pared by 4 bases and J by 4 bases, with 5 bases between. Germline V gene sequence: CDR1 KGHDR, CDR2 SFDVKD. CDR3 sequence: CATSERSDTQYF. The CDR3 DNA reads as TGTGCCACCAGTGAGAGATCAGATACGCAGTATTTT.